This T cell receptor beta chain was recorded in a study of beta chain features in type 1 diabetes. Study context: On cell yields, gender and age, patients and healthy donors were similar.

Germline V gene data show CDR1 as LGHNA and CDR2 as YSLEER. CDR3 length equals 16 residues. Study-wide results and caveats: Within the patient group, naive, central memory and Treg TCRB repertoires appeared more similar to each other than within healthy donors.

What was sequenced were expressed TCRB transcripts, since all of the isolated RNA had been reverse transcribed. Generated by immunoSEQ multiplex PCR, the TCRdb table keeps only in-frame clones and is missing some. The profile shows around 330,000 clones, 9.5% to 11% of them singletons. With respect to this clone: The antigen remains unidentified.

Specimen: naive CD4+ T cells from blood. This chain uses TRBV4-3 with TRBJ2-5; a possible D gene is TRBD2 (6 bases). The assigned J gene may be wrong: the sequence end matches TRBJ2-7 better. The TCR comes from a woman aged 30 to 39 in good health. The CDR3 bases are TGCGCCAGCAGCCGGGGCTACCGGGACTCCCGCTACGAGCAGTACTTC. This codes for CASSRGYRDSRYEQYF.